The T cell receptor (beta chain) under discussion was sequenced for a study of blood T cell repertoires in COVID-19. Looked up from germline, CDR1 is MNHEY and CDR2 is SVGEGT. Trimming left V 3 bases short and J 7 bases short, with 13 bases between. The CDR3 length is 14 residues. Repertoires were generated with immunoSEQ multiplex PCR, while TCRdb's copy carries only in-frame clones and drops some. The repertoire holds 170,000 or so clones, with about 82% as singletons. The chain couples TRBV6-2 or TRBV6-3 to TRBJ1-5; unclear D gene. The sample taken for sequencing was peripheral blood. The receptor comes from a man in his fifties with active or convalescent COVID-19. The CDR3 sequence is CASSYYTVAQPQHF. DNA of the CDR3: TGTGCCAGCAGTTATTACACCGTAGCACAGCCCCAGCATTTT.